The 32 T cell receptor beta chains in this list originate from one sample, sequenced in a study of shared T cell receptors in the human thymus. TCRdb's copy holds only in-frame clones and misses some; the assay was immunoSEQ multiplex PCR. The table records about 730,000 clones, around 85% of them present only once. These data also formed part of another study, on human thymus T cells.

Sequences were obtained from thymocytes. The receptors were sampled from a girl in the first two years of life with a congenital heart defect.

The chain couples TRBV4-3 to TRBJ2-6; D not certain. CDR3 size: 20 residues. The V gene lost 0 bases and the J gene lost 0 bases, with 18 bases spanning the gap. Germline V CDR1 and CDR2: LGHNA, YSLEER. CDR3 coding DNA: TGCGCCAGCAGCCAAGAGAACAGATACCCTCTGTCCTCTGGGGCCAACGTCCTGACTTTC. Its translation is CASSQENRYPLSSGANVLTF.

The chain joins TRBV4-2 to TRBJ1-2; 9 nucleotides align to TRBD1. Trimming at V came to 4 bases and at J to 0 bases, leaving 24 bases not matched to a gene. Germline CDR1 and CDR2: LGHNA and YNFKEQ. This CDR3 comprises 22 residues. CDR3 nucleotides: TGTGCCAGCAGCCCGAGATGGGGGACAGGGTCTCGACAATCTCCGCCTAACTATGGCTACACCTTC. This gives the protein CASSPRWGTGSRQSPPNYGYTF.

The J gene is TRBJ1-2, the V gene TRBV14; D is uncertain. Per the germline V gene, CDR1 is SGHDN and CDR2 is FVKESK. The V and J ends lost 0 bases and 4 bases respectively, with 12 bases between them. The CDR3 loop spans 15 amino acids. CDR3 protein: CASSQDVGQVYGYTF. CDR3 in DNA: TGTGCCAGCAGCCAAGATGTGGGTCAGGTCTATGGCTACACCTTC.

The chain links TRBV2 to TRBJ2-2; 9 bases align to TRBD2. CDR3 size: 18 residues. Looked up from germline, CDR1 is SNHLY and CDR2 is FYNNEI. Trimming removed 2 bases from V and 7 bases from J; junction bases left unmatched: 14. CDR3 loop: CASSEPRGRVYQNGELFF. In DNA, the CDR3 is TGTGCCAGCAGTGAACCGCGCGGGAGGGTGTATCAGAACGGGGAGCTGTTTTTT.

The V and J genes are TRBV6-1 and TRBJ2-2, with TRBD1 matching 9 bases. Germline loops: CDR1 MNHNS, CDR2 SASEGT. The CDR3 sequence is 16 residues long. V shed 3 bases and J 6 bases; nucleotides not matched to a gene: 8. The CDR3 loop is CASSDNLQGASGELFF. The CDR3 nucleotides read TGTGCCAGCAGTGATAACCTACAGGGGGCCTCCGGGGAGCTGTTTTTT.

This clone was detected only once. The chain joins TRBV18 to TRBJ2-1, with TRBD2 identical over 10 bases. J lost 0 bases, V lost 4 bases, and 15 bases had no gene match. The germline V gene has CDR1 KGHSH and CDR2 LQKENI. CDR3 length: 20 residues. CDR3 in amino acids: CASSLSLAGAQISSYNEQFF. CDR3 coding DNA: TGTGCCAGCTCACTAAGCCTAGCGGGGGCCCAGATAAGCTCCTACAATGAGCAGTTCTTC.

This chain links TRBV18 with TRBJ2-2, with 10 bases lining up with TRBD2. Germline V gene lookup returns CDR1 KGHSH and CDR2 LQKENI. The V segment lost 4 bases and the J segment 2 bases; nucleotides outside the gene matches: 10. This CDR3 has 18 residues. Here the CDR3 DNA reads TGTGCCAGCTCACGTGGTCCTAGCGGGGGAGTAAACACCGGGGAGCTGTTTTTT. This sequence encodes CASSRGPSGGVNTGELFF.

This clone was seen a few times. This chain joins TRBV5-1 and TRBJ2-3; 10 bases are shared with TRBD2. V shed 1 base and J 0 bases; nucleotides not matched to a gene: 11. CDR3 size: 19 residues. CDR1 SGHRS and CDR2 YFSETQ come from the germline V gene. CDR3: CASSLTSSGGSVSTDTQYF. CDR3 DNA sequence: TGCGCCAGCAGCTTGACCTCTAGCGGGGGTTCGGTTAGCACAGATACGCAGTATTTT.

The gene calls are TRBV6-6 and TRBJ2-7; TRBD1 might be the D (6 bases). Germline CDR1 reads MNHNY; CDR2 reads SVGAGI (reference sequence). Deletions cut 0 bases from V and 7 bases from J, with 13 bases between. The CDR3 sequence is 14 residues long. The CDR3 protein is CASSYSAGQREQYF. For the CDR3, the DNA is TGTGCCAGCAGTTACTCCGCAGGACAGCGAGAGCAGTACTTC.

The chain links TRBV4-1 to TRBJ1-3; D remains ambiguous. The CDR3 loop spans 17 amino acids. The V and J ends lost 5 bases and 0 bases respectively, with 17 bases between them. CDR1 is MGHRA and CDR2 is YSYEKL in the germline V gene. CDR3: CASSSQIPLYSGNTIYF. The DNA for the CDR3 is TGCGCCAGCAGCTCACAAATCCCTCTTTACTCTGGAAACACCATATATTTT.

The chain employs TRBV12-5 and TRBJ2-2, with a tentative D call TRBD2 (5 bases). Germline-derived CDR1 and CDR2 are LGHNT and FRNRAP. This CDR3 is built from 13 residues. The V end lost 7 bases, the J end lost 1 base, and 7 bases lay between the germline ends. The CDR3, as DNA: TGTGCTAGTGTCCGGGGGAACACCGGGGAGCTGTTTTTT. Translated: CASVRGNTGELFF.

The chain joins TRBV4-3 to TRBJ1-4; TRBD1 matches 7 bases. Germline CDR1 and CDR2: LGHNA and YSLEER. After removal of 1 base from V and 4 bases from J, the junction contained 3 bases not matched to a gene. CDR3 length equals 15 residues. The CDR3 nucleotides are TGCGCCAGCAGCCAAGTCGGGACAGTTAATGAAAAACTGTTTTTT. Encoded protein: CASSQVGTVNEKLFF.

The chain couples TRBV6-9 to TRBJ2-7; 8 bases line up with TRBD1. Germline assignment: CDR1 MNHGY and CDR2 SVAAGI. Trimming removed 11 bases from V and 3 bases from J; junction bases left unmatched: 15. This CDR3 has 15 amino acids. CDR3 sequence reads: CARPRGTGDLYEQYF. CDR3 sequence (DNA): TGTGCCCGGCCCCGGGGGACAGGCGACCTCTACGAGCAGTACTTC.

The chain couples TRBV27 to TRBJ2-7, with D possibly being TRBD2 (5 bases). The length of the CDR3 is 15 residues. Deletions cut 6 bases from V and 0 bases from J, with 15 bases between. Germline V gives CDR1 MNHEY, CDR2 SMNVEV (reference sequence). The chain's CDR3 is CASSPTSASSYEQYF. The CDR3 coding sequence is TGTGCCAGCAGCCCTACTAGTGCAAGCTCCTACGAGCAGTACTTC.

This chain joins TRBV6-5 and TRBJ2-2; D may be TRBD2 (6 bases). This CDR3 is built from 15 residues. V gave up 6 bases and J gave up 6 bases, with 17 bases separating them. CDR1 and CDR2 (germline): MNHEY, SVGAGI. CDR3 sequence (DNA): TGTGCCAGCAGGGGGGACTTTTTGGGTCCCGGGGAGCTGTTTTTT. Translating it yields CASRGDFLGPGELFF.

The J gene is TRBJ2-5, the V gene TRBV2; 16 nucleotides line up with TRBD2. The length of the CDR3 is 17 residues. V was pared by 3 bases and J by 4 bases, with 5 bases of the junction left unmatched. Looked up from germline, CDR1 is SNHLY and CDR2 is FYNNEI. The CDR3 DNA follows: TGTGCCAGCAGTGACAAGGGACTAGCGGGGGGGGGAGAGACCCAGTACTTC. Protein: CASSDKGLAGGGETQYF. Combining the CDR3 with reference TRBV2 and TRBJ2-5 gives the whole variable domain EPEVTQTPSHQVTQMGQEVILRCVPISNHLYFYWYRQILGQKVEFLVSFYNNEISEKSEIFDDQFSVERPDGSNFTLKIRSTKLEDSAMYFCASSDKGLAGGGETQYFGPGTRLLVL.

The chain combines TRBV14 with TRBJ2-5, with a weak D call TRBD1 (6 bases). The CDR3 consists of 14 residues. Deletions cut 0 bases from V and 3 bases from J, with 8 bases between. From germline, CDR1 is SGHDN and CDR2 FVKESK. The CDR3 bases are TGTGCCAGCAGCCAAGATGGGACAAAAGAGACCCAGTACTTC. Translating it yields CASSQDGTKETQYF.

This sequence joins TRBV2 and TRBJ2-3; possibly TRBD1 for D (6 bases). Germline V lookup: CDR1 SNHLY, CDR2 FYNNEI. This CDR3 has 14 residues. V was clipped by 9 bases and J by 3 bases, with 16 bases between them. CDR3 amino acids: CARADRSGTDTQYF. In DNA form, the CDR3 reads TGTGCCAGAGCAGACAGGTCGGGGACAGATACGCAGTATTTT. The variable domain in full, with the rest retrieved from reference TRBV2 and TRBJ2-3, is EPEVTQTPSHQVTQMGQEVILRCVPISNHLYFYWYRQILGQKVEFLVSFYNNEISEKSEIFDDQFSVERPDGSNFTLKIRSTKLEDSAMYFCARADRSGTDTQYFGPGTRLTVL.

This clone was recorded once. V gene TRBV28 combines with J gene TRBJ2-5; D might be TRBD2 (5 bases). CDR1 and CDR2 from the germline V gene are MDHEN and SYDVKM. CDR3 length: 16 residues. V gave up 7 bases and J gave up 0 bases, with 18 bases separating them. The chain's CDR3 is CASTPGGPCYQETQYF. The CDR3 DNA reads as TGTGCCAGCACCCCCGGCGGGCCTTGCTACCAAGAGACCCAGTACTTC.

The rearrangement uses TRBV10-3 and TRBJ2-7, with 9 bases matching TRBD1. This CDR3 is 15 amino acids long. V trimming: 0 bases; J trimming: 5 bases; junction bases outside the gene matches: 5. CDR1 and CDR2 (germline): ENHRY, SYGVKD. The chain's CDR3 is CAISESGTGNHEQYF. CDR3 coding DNA: TGTGCCATCAGTGAGTCGGGGACAGGGAACCACGAGCAGTACTTC.

The CDR3 DNA reads as TGTGCCACCAGCAGAGATCATGGTGGAGGGCCCCCATCTGGAAACACCATATATTTT. This translates into CATSRDHGGGPPSGNTIYF. The rearrangement links TRBV15 to TRBJ1-3, with D hard to call. The V gene lost 0 bases and the J gene lost 1 base, with 19 bases spanning the gap. Germline V lookup: CDR1 LNHNV, CDR2 YYDKDF (reference sequence). The CDR3 covers 19 residues.

The chain uses TRBV5-1 and TRBJ2-3; the match to TRBD2 covers 7 bases. V lost 1 base and J lost 6; bases outside the gene matches: 5. This CDR3 comprises 14 residues. Germline CDR1 SGHRS, CDR2 YFSETQ. The CDR3: CASSLSREGDTQYF. The CDR3 DNA follows: TGCGCCAGCAGCTTGTCGAGGGAGGGCGATACGCAGTATTTT.

The V and J genes are TRBV12-5 and TRBJ1-1; D perhaps matches TRBD1 (6 bases). CDR3 length: 19 amino acids. Germline CDR1 and CDR2: LGHNT and FRNRAP. The V end lost 5 bases, the J end lost 3 bases, and 28 bases lay between the germline ends. The CDR3 sequence: CASGHSTWGGLIIDTEAFF. The CDR3 coding sequence is TGTGCTAGTGGTCACTCCACTTGGGGGGGGCTGATTATCGACACTGAAGCTTTCTTT.

The chain combines TRBV10-3 with TRBJ2-3; no firm D call. With 6 bases removed from V and 10 bases from J, the gap between germline ends came to 11 bases. The CDR3 contains 11 residues. Looked up from germline, CDR1 is ENHRY and CDR2 is SYGVKD. CDR3 residues: CAIRDSEPQYF. The CDR3 coding sequence is TGTGCCATCAGGGATTCGGAGCCGCAGTATTTT.

This chain uses TRBV7-6 with TRBJ1-6; D is unresolved. V was cut by 1 base and J by 0 bases, with 7 bases left in between. The CDR3 has 16 amino acids. Per the germline V gene, CDR1 is SGHVS and CDR2 is FNYEAQ. CDR3 loop: CASSLDTYSYNSPLHF. For the CDR3, the DNA is TGTGCCAGCAGCTTAGACACGTACTCCTATAATTCACCCCTCCACTTT.

The V gene is TRBV10-3, the J gene TRBJ1-2; possibly TRBD1 for D (6 bases). Trimming cost V 6 bases and J 5 bases, with 19 bases left between them. Germline assignment: CDR1 ENHRY and CDR2 SYGVKD. The CDR3 loop spans 15 amino acids. The CDR3 protein is CAISREREGGYGYTF. The CDR3 coding sequence is TGTGCCATCAGCCGGGAGCGGGAGGGGGGATATGGCTACACCTTC.

This clone has more than one count but fewer than ten. CDR3 amino acids: CASPPPGTGQETQYF. CDR3 coding DNA: TGTGCAAGTCCTCCCCCCGGGACAGGGCAAGAGACCCAGTACTTC. The V and J genes are TRBV12-2 and TRBJ2-5; the listed D gene, TRBD1, was not tested against the DNA. TRBV12-2 is designated a pseudogene. The CDR3 length is 15 residues.

The CDR3 DNA sequence: TGCGCCAGCAGCTTTCGGACAGGGTCCCAAGAGACCCAGTACTTC. Translation: CASSFRTGSQETQYF. The chain carries TRBV5-1 and TRBJ2-5; 8 bases are a match to TRBD1. Looked up from germline, CDR1 is SGHRS and CDR2 is YFSETQ. CDR3 length: 15 residues. Unmatched junction bases numbered 4, after V lost 2 bases and J lost 1 base.

The chain couples TRBV6-5 to TRBJ1-2, with a tentative D call TRBD1 (6 bases). Germline V gene sequence: CDR1 MNHEY, CDR2 SVGAGI. The CDR3 length is 16 residues. V was trimmed by 0 bases and J by 4 bases, leaving 15 bases between them. CDR3 sequence (DNA): TGTGCCAGCAGTTACTCGGGGAAAGTCAGGGGCTATGGCTACACCTTC. This translates into CASSYSGKVRGYGYTF.

In its sample, this clone was seen once. This rearrangement joins TRBV30 to TRBJ1-4; tentative D call: TRBD1 (6 bases). The CDR3 spans 14 residues. CDR1 and CDR2 (germline): GTSNPN, SVGIG (reference sequence). V dropped 5 bases and J dropped 0 bases, with 10 bases sitting between them. CDR3 residues: CAWGQTSTNEKLFF. The CDR3 nucleotides are TGTGCCTGGGGACAGACATCAACTAATGAAAAACTGTTTTTT. Full variable domain (rest looked up from reference TRBV30 and TRBJ1-4): SQTIHQWPATLVQPVGSPLSLECTVEGTSNPNLYWYRQAAGRGLQLLFYSVGIGQISSEVPQNLSASRPQDRQFILSSKKLLLSDSGFYLCAWGQTSTNEKLFFGSGTQLSVL.

V is TRBV4-1 and J is TRBJ1-5; 9 bases align to TRBD1. Germline lookup yields CDR1 MGHRA and CDR2 YSYEKL. The CDR3 extends over 19 amino acids. After removal of 2 bases from V and 4 bases from J, the junction contained 15 bases not matched to a gene. The CDR3 loop is CASSQRTGFGTGNNQPQHF. The CDR3 nucleotides read TGCGCCAGCAGCCAACGGACGGGTTTCGGGACAGGGAATAATCAGCCCCAGCATTTT.

This clone was seen only once. The V call is TRBV5-1, the J call TRBJ2-1, with D possibly TRBD1 on 6 matching bases. This CDR3 is built from 19 residues. Looked up from germline, CDR1 is SGHRS and CDR2 is YFSETQ. The germline V and J ends were trimmed by 2 bases and 4 bases, with 25 bases remaining between them. CDR3 protein: CASSLELWEQGWGYNEQFF. The DNA for the CDR3 is TGCGCCAGCAGCTTAGAATTGTGGGAACAGGGCTGGGGGTACAATGAGCAGTTCTTC.